A selection of T cell receptor beta chains follows, all from one sample in a study of CD8+ T cells in alopecia areata. The table came from immunoSEQ multiplex PCR; TCRdb's copy has only in-frame clones and leaves some out. The sample includes roughly 180,000 clones, 53% of them seen just once. The material was CD8+ T cells sorted from blood, obtained at week 24, from a patient treated with tofacitinib. The receptors were gathered from a human donor with alopecia areata. Both conserved end residues are part of each CDR3. D genes are given only for firm matches. Clone size appears in some rows only: once, few, many, or a class for an expanded clone.

d_call j_call v_call clone_size cdr3_aa cdr3_nt
- TRBJ2-1 TRBV19 - CASSTGDREQFF TGTGCCAGTAGTACAGGGGATCGTGAGCAGTTCTTC
- TRBJ1-4 TRBV27 - CASSLSTATNEKLFF TGTGCCAGCAGTTTATCGACCGCAACTAATGAAAAACTGTTTTTT
- TRBJ2-7 TRBV7-2 - CASSLGTLFYEQYF TGTGCCAGCAGCTTAGGGACACTTTTCTACGAGCAGTACTTC
- TRBJ2-1 TRBV4-3 few CASSLTTDYNEQFF TGCGCCAGCAGCCTAACGACAGACTACAATGAGCAGTTCTTC
- TRBJ1-2 TRBV5-6 - CASSATGYGYTF TGTGCCAGCAGCGCGACAGGCTATGGCTACACCTTC
TRBD1 TRBJ1-5 TRBV7-9 - CASSLRTGTGDNQPQHF TGTGCCAGCAGCTTACGAACCGGGACAGGGGACAATCAGCCCCAGCATTTT
TRBD1 TRBJ2-2 TRBV10-2 - CASSEPQGDTNTGELFF TGCGCCAGCAGTGAGCCACAGGGGGATACGAACACCGGGGAGCTGTTTTTT
- TRBJ1-5 TRBV4-3 few CASSQDIGDGQPQHF TGCGCCAGCAGCCAAGATATCGGGGATGGACAGCCCCAGCATTTT
TRBD1 TRBJ2-2 TRBV4-1 many CASSQGTGNTGELFF TGCGCCAGCAGCCAGGGGACAGGGAACACCGGGGAGCTGTTTTTT
TRBD2 TRBJ2-5 TRBV10-2 - CASSDGGGVQETQYF TGCGCCAGCAGTGATGGCGGGGGGGTCCAAGAGACCCAGTACTTC
- TRBJ1-2 TRBV27 once CASSLYANNYGYTF TGTGCCAGCAGTTTATACGCAAATAACTATGGCTACACCTTC
TRBD2 TRBJ2-7 TRBV7-9 - CASSLAAGRTYEQYF TGTGCCAGCAGCTTAGCTGCCGGGAGGACCTACGAGCAGTACTTC
TRBD2 TRBJ2-3 TRBV13 - CASSHRTSGGPSSTDTQYF TGTGCCAGCAGCCACAGGACTAGCGGGGGACCTTCTAGCACAGATACGCAGTATTTT
- TRBJ1-1 TRBV29-1 few CSVEETNTEAFF TGCAGCGTTGAAGAGACGAACACTGAAGCTTTCTTT
- TRBJ2-2 TRBV7-8 - CASSHPRRSTGELFF TGTGCCAGCAGCCATCCTCGGCGCTCCACCGGGGAGCTGTTTTTT
- TRBJ1-2 TRBV23-1 - CASSLKGRGYTF TGCGCCAGCAGTCTGAAGGGGAGAGGCTACACCTTC
- TRBJ1-6 TRBV18 - CASSPPDSTSPLHF TGTGCCAGCTCACCACCGGACAGTACTTCACCCCTCCACTTT
TRBD2 TRBJ2-1 TRBV9 few CASSVGSGGTNEQFF TGTGCCAGCAGCGTGGGGAGCGGGGGTACGAATGAGCAGTTCTTC
- TRBJ1-4 TRBV9 - CASSAFGATNEKLFF TGTGCCAGCAGCGCCTTTGGGGCAACTAATGAAAAACTGTTTTTT
TRBD1 TRBJ2-7 TRBV5-1 once CASSLGQGSYEQYF TGCGCCAGCAGCTTGGGACAGGGGTCCTACGAGCAGTACTTC
- TRBJ1-6 TRBV19 few CASTDGDSPLHF TGTGCCAGTACGGACGGGGATTCACCCCTCCACTTT
- TRBJ2-7 TRBV11-2 - CASSSGGGGNEQYF TGTGCCAGCAGCTCAGGAGGAGGGGGAAACGAGCAGTACTTC
TRBD2 TRBJ2-1 TRBV5-6 - CASSLNSGGAVYNEQFF TGTGCCAGCAGCTTGAATAGCGGGGGGGCTGTGTACAATGAGCAGTTCTTC